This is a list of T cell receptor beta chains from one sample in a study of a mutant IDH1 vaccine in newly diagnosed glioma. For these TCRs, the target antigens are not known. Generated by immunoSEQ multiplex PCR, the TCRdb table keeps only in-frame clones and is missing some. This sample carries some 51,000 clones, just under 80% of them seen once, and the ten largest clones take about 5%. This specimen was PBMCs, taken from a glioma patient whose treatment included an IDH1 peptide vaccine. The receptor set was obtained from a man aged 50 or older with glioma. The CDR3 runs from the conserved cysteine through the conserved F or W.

CASSPLDQTYEQYF 14 TRBJ2-7 TRBV18
CASSPGNTGELFF 13 TRBJ2-2 TRBV5-1
CASGLVGRGGYTF 13 TRBJ1-2 TRBV12-5
CASVRENTGELFF 13 TRBJ2-2 TRBV19
CASSPTRSGNQPQHF 15 TRBJ1-5 TRBV6-6
CASSAGFNEKLFF 13 TRBJ1-4 TRBV9
CASTRTSGGLNTQYF 15 TRBJ2-3 TRBV19
CASGLGQGTNTGELFF 16 TRBJ2-2 TRBV12-5
CASSPWATGTAAEGEQYF 18 TRBJ2-7 TRBV7-2
CASSLGQATYGYTF 14 TRBJ1-2 TRBV5-4
CSGGYQETQYF 11 TRBJ2-5 TRBV20-1
CASSAGQVTQPQHF 14 TRBJ1-5 TRBV6-1
CAISLRGGVGQPQHF 15 TRBJ1-5 TRBV10-3
CASSIDRGYMAGELFF 16 TRBJ2-2 TRBV7-3
CASSQAGGTNEKLFF 15 TRBJ1-4 TRBV28
CASSQVLPRDTQYF 14 TRBJ2-3 TRBV14
CASHAGTQKDTQYF 14 TRBJ2-3 TRBV27
CASSQGDRGNTEAFF 15 TRBJ1-1 TRBV4-1
CASSPLSGGAPGGYTF 16 TRBJ1-2 TRBV5-6
CAIWDRVSNEQYF 13 TRBJ2-7 TRBV28
CASSEVGQNTEAFF 14 TRBJ1-1 TRBV6-1
CASSQARYYEQYF 13 TRBJ2-7 TRBV4-1
CAISGRDQETQYF 13 TRBJ2-5 TRBV10-3
CAWTPGQTNEKLFF 14 TRBJ1-4 TRBV30
CASSSTGHNASPLHF 15 TRBJ1-6 TRBV7-9
CASSLGQLYETQYF 14 TRBJ2-5 TRBV5-1
CASSLLDSLNTEAFF 15 TRBJ1-1 TRBV18
CASSQEVTVRRPLHF 15 TRBJ1-6 TRBV4-1
CASSSDGESYGYTF 14 TRBJ1-2 TRBV2
CATSREPTNEKLFF 14 TRBJ1-4 TRBV15
CASSSGQALNTGELFF 16 TRBJ2-2 TRBV7-8
CASSGQESDTQYF 13 TRBJ2-3 TRBV7-9
CASSLGSRTGEKLFF 15 TRBJ1-4 TRBV5-1
CAWSSGSLSDEQYF 14 TRBJ2-7 TRBV30
CASSFGTEAFF 11 TRBJ1-1 TRBV11-2
CASSPLGGAGTGELFF 16 TRBJ2-2 TRBV4-2
CASSQSGTGAPYEQYF 16 TRBJ2-7 TRBV18
CAWSVRRGEQFF 12 TRBJ2-1 TRBV30
CASDGMNEQFF 11 TRBJ2-1 TRBV11-2
CASSLALLTGTNTEAFF 17 TRBJ1-1 TRBV7-9
CASAMGSAYEQYF 13 TRBJ2-7 TRBV19
CASSPSQGAGYGYTF 15 TRBJ1-2 TRBV27
CASSPQDTGELFF 13 TRBJ2-2 TRBV18
CASSRQGADYGYTF 14 TRBJ1-2 TRBV2
CASSLAPSGGFYEQYF 16 TRBJ2-7 TRBV11-2
CAWSASRSTEAFF 13 TRBJ1-1 TRBV30
CSVGGTVEKGSMNTEAFF 18 TRBJ1-1 TRBV29-1
CASRAGSWDGELFF 14 TRBJ2-2 TRBV5-6
CASSLTGGNEKLFF 14 TRBJ1-4 TRBV5-1
CASSSQGARYEQYF 14 TRBJ2-7 TRBV5-4
CASRPTGGTSAYEQYF 16 TRBJ2-7 TRBV5-1
CASSFHLQAPYEQYF 15 TRBJ2-7 TRBV28
CSVRGQGNTEAFF 13 TRBJ1-1 TRBV29-1
CASSIESPNEYQETQYF 17 TRBJ2-5 TRBV7-2
CASSRDGYEQYF 12 TRBJ2-7 TRBV7-9
CASSQATGTGSGNTIYF 17 TRBJ1-3 TRBV4-3
CASSLAGRGNNQPQHF 16 TRBJ1-5 TRBV7-2
CASSLDGDTQYF 12 TRBJ2-3 TRBV5-5
CASSPPGRLQETQYF 15 TRBJ2-5 TRBV6-6